This T cell receptor (beta chain) originates from a study of shared clonotypes between healthy human individuals. V was clipped by 5 bases and J by 5 bases; unmatched bases: 4. Germline loops: CDR1 SGHVS, CDR2 FNYEAQ. The CDR3 runs to 13 residues. Method: immunoSEQ multiplex PCR; TCRdb's copy keeps in-frame clones and lacks some. The table includes a few million clones, around 92% detected once. Sequencing was carried out using naive CD4+ T cells from PBMCs. Subset given: CD45RA+ positively selected. This TCR was sampled from a man aged 18 to 29 in good health. Some clones in this sample may be carry-over from other donors' samples. The chain joins TRBV7-6 to TRBJ2-3, with 7 nucleotides matching TRBD1. The CDR3 DNA reads TGTGCCAGCAGCCTGTCAGGGGGAGATACGCAGTATTTT. Encoded protein: CASSLSGGDTQYF.